This T cell receptor (beta chain) was captured in a study of graft-versus-host responses after intestinal transplantation. Here immunoSEQ multiplex PCR was the method, and the copy in TCRdb shows in-frame clones only, minus some. The table lists 2,500 to 3,500 clones, about 70% of them singletons. Germline V gives CDR1 MNHEY, CDR2 SVGAGI. V dropped 3 bases and J dropped 9; count of bases not matched to a gene: 5. The CDR3 consists of 13 residues. Once graft tissue had been processed, intraepithelial and lamina propria lymphocytes were released. This clone was counted between two and nine times. The sequenced sample was ileum tissue, obtained approximately 5 and 7 days after intestinal transplantation. The rearrangement links TRBV6-5 to TRBJ2-1, with 7 positions matching TRBD1. This sequence originates from a human patient who received an intestinal transplant, so some T cells may come from the graft donor. The CDR3 nucleotides read TGTGCCAGCAGTTATTACAGGGGACCTGAGCAGTTCTTC. Amino acids: CASSYYRGPEQFF.